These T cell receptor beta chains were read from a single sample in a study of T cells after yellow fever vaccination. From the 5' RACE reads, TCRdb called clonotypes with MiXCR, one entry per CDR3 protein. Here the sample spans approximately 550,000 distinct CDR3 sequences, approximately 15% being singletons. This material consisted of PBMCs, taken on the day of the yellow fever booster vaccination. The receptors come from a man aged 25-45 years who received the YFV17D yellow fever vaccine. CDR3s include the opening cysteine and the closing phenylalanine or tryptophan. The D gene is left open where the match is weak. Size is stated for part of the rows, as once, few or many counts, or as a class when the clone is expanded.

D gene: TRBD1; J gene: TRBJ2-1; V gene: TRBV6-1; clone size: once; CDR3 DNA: TGTGCCAGCAGTGGGCGGACAGGGGGCTCCCATGAGCAGTTCTTC; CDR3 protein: CASSGRTGGSHEQFF
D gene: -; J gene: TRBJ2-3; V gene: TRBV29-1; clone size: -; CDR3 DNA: TGCAGCGTAGCGGGGACACGGACGTGGGATACGCAGTATTTT; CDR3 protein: CSVAGTRTWDTQYF
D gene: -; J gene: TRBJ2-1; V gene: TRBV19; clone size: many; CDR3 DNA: TGTGCCAGTAGTATAGCGGGAACAGAGCAGTTCTTC; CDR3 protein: CASSIAGTEQFF
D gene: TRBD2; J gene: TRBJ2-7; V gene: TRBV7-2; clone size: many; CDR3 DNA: TGTGCCAGCAGCTTAGGTGTTAGCGGGAGTATCTACGAGCAGTACTTC; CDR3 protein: CASSLGVSGSIYEQYF
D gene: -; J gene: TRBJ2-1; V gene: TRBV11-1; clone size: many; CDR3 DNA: TGTGCCAGCAGCCACACTTTAGGGGGATTGAAGGGGTCCTACAATGAGCAGTTCTTC; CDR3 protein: CASSHTLGGLKGSYNEQFF
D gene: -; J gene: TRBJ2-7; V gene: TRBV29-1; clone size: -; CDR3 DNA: TGCAGCGTTGGGGCTAGGGGTTACGAGCAGTACTTC; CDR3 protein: CSVGARGYEQYF
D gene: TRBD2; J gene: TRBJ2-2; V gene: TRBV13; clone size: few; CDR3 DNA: TGTGCCAGCAGCTTTGGTAGCGGGAGGCACACCGGGGAGCTGTTTTTT; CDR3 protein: CASSFGSGRHTGELFF
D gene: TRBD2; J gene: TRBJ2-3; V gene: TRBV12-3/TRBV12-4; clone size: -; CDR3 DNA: TGTGCCAGCAGCGGACTAGCGGGAGGACGGGATACGCAGTATTTT; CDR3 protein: CASSGLAGGRDTQYF
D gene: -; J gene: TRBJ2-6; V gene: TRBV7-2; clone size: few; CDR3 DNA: TGTGCCAGCAGCTTAAGGCACAGGGCTGGGGCCAACGTCCTGACTTTC; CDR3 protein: CASSLRHRAGANVLTF
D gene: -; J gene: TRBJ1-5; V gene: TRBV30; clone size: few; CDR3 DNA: TGTGCCTGGAGTGACAGTAATCAGCCCCAGCATTTT; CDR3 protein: CAWSDSNQPQHF
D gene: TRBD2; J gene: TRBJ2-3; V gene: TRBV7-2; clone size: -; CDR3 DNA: TGTGCCAGCAGCCCGGGGGGGTGGACAGATACGCAGTATTTT; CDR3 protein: CASSPGGWTDTQYF
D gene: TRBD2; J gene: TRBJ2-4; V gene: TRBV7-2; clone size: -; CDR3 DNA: TGTGCCAGCAGAAGAACCGGGACTACCTCGCCCTACTTC; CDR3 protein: CASRRTGTTSPYF
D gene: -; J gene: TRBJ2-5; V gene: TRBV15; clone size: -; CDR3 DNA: TGTGCCACCAGCGCCGGAGGAGCTTTGAGGGAGACCCAGTACTTC; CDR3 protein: CATSAGGALRETQYF
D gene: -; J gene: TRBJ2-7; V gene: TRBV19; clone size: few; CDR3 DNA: TGTGCCAGTAGTATAAGGGGGAGCGGCAACGAGCAGTACTTC; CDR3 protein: CASSIRGSGNEQYF
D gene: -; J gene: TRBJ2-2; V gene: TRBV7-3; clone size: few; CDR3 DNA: TGTGCCAGCAGGGAGGGACGGTCCACCGGGGAGCTGTTTTTT; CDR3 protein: CASREGRSTGELFF
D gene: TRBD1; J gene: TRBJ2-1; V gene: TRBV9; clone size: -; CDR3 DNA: TGTGCCAGCAGCGCGACCGGGACAGAGACCTACAATGAGCAGTTCTTC; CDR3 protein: CASSATGTETYNEQFF
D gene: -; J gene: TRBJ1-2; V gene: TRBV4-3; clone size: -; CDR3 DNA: TGCGCCAGCAGCCAAGATTTGGCGGTTGGCTACACCTTC; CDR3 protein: CASSQDLAVGYTF
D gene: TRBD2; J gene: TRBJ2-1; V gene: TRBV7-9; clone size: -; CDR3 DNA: TGTGCCAGCAGCTCAACTAGCGGGAGAGGGTATGAGCAGTTCTTC; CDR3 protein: CASSSTSGRGYEQFF
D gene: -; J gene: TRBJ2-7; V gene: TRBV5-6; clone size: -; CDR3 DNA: TGTGCCAGGGGCCCCGAGGGGATCTGCTACGAGCAGTACTTC; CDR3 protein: CARGPEGICYEQYF
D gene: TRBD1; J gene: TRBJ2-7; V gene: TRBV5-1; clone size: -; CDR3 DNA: TGCGCCAGCAGCATAACGACAGGGTACAACTACGAGCAGTACTTC; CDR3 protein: CASSITTGYNYEQYF
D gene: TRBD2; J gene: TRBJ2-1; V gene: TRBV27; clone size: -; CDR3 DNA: TGTGCCAGCAGTTTCCAGCGGGAGGACGATGAGCAGTTCTTC; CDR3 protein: CASSFQREDDEQFF
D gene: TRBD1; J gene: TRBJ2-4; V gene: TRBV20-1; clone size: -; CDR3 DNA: TGCAGTGCTAGCCCTACGCCCCGCCGGGACAGGTTCGGAAACATTCAGTACTTC; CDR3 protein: CSASPTPRRDRFGNIQYF
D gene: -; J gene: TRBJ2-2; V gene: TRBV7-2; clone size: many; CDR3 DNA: TGTGCCAGCAGCTTGGGTCTAGCAAACACCGGGGAGCTGTTTTTT; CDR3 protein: CASSLGLANTGELFF
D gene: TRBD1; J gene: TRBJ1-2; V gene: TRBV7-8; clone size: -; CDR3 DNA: TGTGCCAGCAGCCACCCCACGGGACAGGGCGGCTACACCTTC; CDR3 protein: CASSHPTGQGGYTF
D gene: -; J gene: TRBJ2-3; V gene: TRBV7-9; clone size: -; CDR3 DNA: TGTGCCAGCAGCTACCCCCGAAAAGGGCAGTCGATGACGCAGTATTTT; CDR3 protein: CASSYPRKGQSMTQYF
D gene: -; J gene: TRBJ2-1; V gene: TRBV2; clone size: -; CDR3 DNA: TGTGCCGGCGGGACTCTTTCCTACAATGAGCAGTTCTTC; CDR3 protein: CAGGTLSYNEQFF
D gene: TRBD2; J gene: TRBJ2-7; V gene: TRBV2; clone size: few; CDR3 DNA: TGTGCCAGCAGTGCGTCGGGAGGGCTCCACGAGCAGTACTTC; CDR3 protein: CASSASGGLHEQYF
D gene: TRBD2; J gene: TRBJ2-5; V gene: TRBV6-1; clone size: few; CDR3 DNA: TGTGCCAGCAGAGACCCCGGGACTAGCGGGAGCGGCAGGGAGACCCAGTACTTC; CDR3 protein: CASRDPGTSGSGRETQYF
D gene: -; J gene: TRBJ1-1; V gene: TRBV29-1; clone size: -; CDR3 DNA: TGCAGCGTTTCCCTACAGGGCACTGAAGCTTTCTTT; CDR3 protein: CSVSLQGTEAFF
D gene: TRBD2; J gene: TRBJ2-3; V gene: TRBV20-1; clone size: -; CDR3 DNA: TGCAGTGCTCCCACCCGGGGGGTCCGGGATACGCAGTATTTT; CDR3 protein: CSAPTRGVRDTQYF
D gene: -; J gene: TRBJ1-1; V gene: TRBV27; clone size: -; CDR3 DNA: TGTGCCAGCAGTTTATCTGTCAGGGCGGGCACTGAAGCTTTCTTT; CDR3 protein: CASSLSVRAGTEAFF
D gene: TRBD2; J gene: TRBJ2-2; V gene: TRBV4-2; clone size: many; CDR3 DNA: TGTGCCAGCAGCTTCTCGGGCACTAGCGGGAGCTCCGGGGAGCTGTTTTTT; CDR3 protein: CASSFSGTSGSSGELFF
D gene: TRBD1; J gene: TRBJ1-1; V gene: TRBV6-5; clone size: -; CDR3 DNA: TGTGCCACCAGCGGGACAGCTGAAGCTTTCTTT; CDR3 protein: CATSGTAEAFF
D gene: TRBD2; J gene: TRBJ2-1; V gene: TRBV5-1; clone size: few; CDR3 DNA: TGCGCCAGCAGCGACGAACTAGCGGGAACCGGGTCTGAGCAGTTCTTC; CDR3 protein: CASSDELAGTGSEQFF
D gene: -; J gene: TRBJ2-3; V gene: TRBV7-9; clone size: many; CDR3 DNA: TGTGCCAGCAGCTTAAGTACTAGCACAGATACGCAGTATTTT; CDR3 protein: CASSLSTSTDTQYF
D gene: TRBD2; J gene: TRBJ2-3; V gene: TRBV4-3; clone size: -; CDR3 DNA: TGCGCCAGCAGCCAGGGACTAGCGGGATATACGCAGTATTTT; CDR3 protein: CASSQGLAGYTQYF
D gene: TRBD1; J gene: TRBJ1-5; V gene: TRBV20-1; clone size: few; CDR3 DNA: TGCAGTGCTAACCCCGGACAGGTGGGGGATCAGCCCCAGCATTTT; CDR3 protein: CSANPGQVGDQPQHF
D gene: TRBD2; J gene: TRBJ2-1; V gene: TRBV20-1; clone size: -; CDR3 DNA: TGCTGTGCTAGGGGCCCTAGCGGGAGGCGCTCCTACAATGAGCAGTTCTTC; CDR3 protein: CCARGPSGRRSYNEQFF
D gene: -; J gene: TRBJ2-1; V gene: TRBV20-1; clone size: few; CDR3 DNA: TGCAGTGCCCGGGGTAAATGGGTGGATGAGCAGTTCTTC; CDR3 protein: CSARGKWVDEQFF
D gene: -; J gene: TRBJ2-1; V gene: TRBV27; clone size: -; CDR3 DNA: TGTGCCAGCAGTTTCTGGGGCGGGCACAATGAGCAGTTCTTC; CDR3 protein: CASSFWGGHNEQFF
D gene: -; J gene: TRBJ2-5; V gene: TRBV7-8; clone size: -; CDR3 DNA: TGTGCCAGCAGCTTAGTTCCCCCGTACCAAGAGACCCAGTACTTC; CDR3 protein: CASSLVPPYQETQYF
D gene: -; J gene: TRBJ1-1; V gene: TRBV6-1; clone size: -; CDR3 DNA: TGTGCCAGCATCAAATCCTCAAGGGGGGCCGAAGCTTTCTTT; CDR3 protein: CASIKSSRGAEAFF
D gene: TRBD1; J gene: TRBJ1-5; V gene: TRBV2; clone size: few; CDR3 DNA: TGTGCCAGCAGAACAGGGGGCACCTCCCAGCCCCAGCATTTT; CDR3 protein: CASRTGGTSQPQHF
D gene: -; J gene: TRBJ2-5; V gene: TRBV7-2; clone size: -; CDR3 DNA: TGTGCCAGCAGCTACCACGGGGCTCAAGAGACCCAGTACTTC; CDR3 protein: CASSYHGAQETQYF
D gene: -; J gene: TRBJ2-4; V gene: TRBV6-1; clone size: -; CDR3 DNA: TGTGCTAGCCTCCGGGCACGGAAAGAACCAAACATTCAGTACTTC; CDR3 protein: CASLRARKEPNIQYF
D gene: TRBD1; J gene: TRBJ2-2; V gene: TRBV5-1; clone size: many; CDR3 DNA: TGCGCCAGCAGCTTGGTGACAGGGGGCGGGCACACCGGGGAGCTGTTTTTT; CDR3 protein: CASSLVTGGGHTGELFF
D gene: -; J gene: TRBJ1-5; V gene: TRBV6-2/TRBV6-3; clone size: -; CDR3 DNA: TGTGCCAGCAGTCTAATTCCCAAAACGTACCAGCGGTTCAATCAGCCCCAGCATTTT; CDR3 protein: CASSLIPKTYQRFNQPQHF
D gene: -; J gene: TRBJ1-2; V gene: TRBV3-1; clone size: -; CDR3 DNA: TGTGCCAGCAGCCAATACGAGAGCCGCTACACCTTC; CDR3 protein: CASSQYESRYTF
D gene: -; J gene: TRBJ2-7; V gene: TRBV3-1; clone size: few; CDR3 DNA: TGTGCCAGCAGCCTCCCGGACGTACCCTACGAGCAGTACTTC; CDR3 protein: CASSLPDVPYEQYF
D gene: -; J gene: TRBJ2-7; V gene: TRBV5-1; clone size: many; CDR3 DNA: TGCGCCAGCAGCCGAAGCGGGTCCGAGCAGTACTTC; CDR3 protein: CASSRSGSEQYF
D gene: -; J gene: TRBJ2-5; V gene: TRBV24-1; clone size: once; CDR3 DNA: TGTGCCACCAGTGATCCCCCTAATGGGGGAAACCAAGAGACCCAGTACTTC; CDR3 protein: CATSDPPNGGNQETQYF
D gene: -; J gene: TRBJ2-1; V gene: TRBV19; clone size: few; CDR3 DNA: TGTGCCAGTAGTATCCAGGCAGGGGGGCCCTACAATGAGCAGTTCTTC; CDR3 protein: CASSIQAGGPYNEQFF
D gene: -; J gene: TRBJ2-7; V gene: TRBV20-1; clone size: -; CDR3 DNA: TGCAGTGCTGCTCCTACGACTAGTTACGAGCAGTACTTC; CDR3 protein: CSAAPTTSYEQYF
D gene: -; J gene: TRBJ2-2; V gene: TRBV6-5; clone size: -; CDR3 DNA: TGTGCCAGCAGTTACGGTCGGTACACCGGGGAGCTGTTTTTT; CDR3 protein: CASSYGRYTGELFF
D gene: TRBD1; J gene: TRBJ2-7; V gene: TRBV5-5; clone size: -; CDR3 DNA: TGTGCCAGCAGCTTAACAGGGGATGCAATGGTCGAGCAGTACTTC; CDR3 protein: CASSLTGDAMVEQYF